Each of the 9 T cell receptor beta chains below was sequenced from the same sample in a study of radiation and T cells in renal cell carcinoma. Stated time point: baseline pretreatment blood. As for treatment: 15 Gy SBRT to primary tumor, nephrectomy 4 weeks later. The repertoire was sequenced with immunoSEQ multiplex PCR; TCRdb's copy has only in-frame clones and lacks some. The sample lists about 140,000 clones, approximately 82% occurring once. Sequenced material: blood, taken from a patient whose treatment included radiotherapy and nephrectomy. These receptors all come from a woman in her 50s with renal cell carcinoma.

The chain uses TRBV7-8 and TRBJ2-7; 7 positions match TRBD1. The CDR3 runs 17 residues. With 7 bases clipped from V and 3 bases from J, the junction kept 18 bases outside the gene matches. Per the germline V gene, CDR1 is SGHVS and CDR2 is FQNEAQ. CDR3 sequence (DNA): TGTGCCAGCAAACATCGGACAGGCTCTTACAAAAGCTACGAGCAGTACTTC. This translates into CASKHRTGSYKSYEQYF.

J is TRBJ2-1 and V is TRBV7-2; 8 nucleotides agree with TRBD1. Germline loops: CDR1 SGHTA, CDR2 FQGNSA. The CDR3 loop spans 15 amino acids. V was clipped by 5 bases and J by 4 bases; unmatched bases: 7. The CDR3 nucleotides read TGTGCCAGCAGCCGCGGGACAGGAAATTACAATGAGCAGTTCTTC. Its translation is CASSRGTGNYNEQFF.

The rearrangement uses TRBV27 and TRBJ1-4; possible D gene TRBD1, 5 bases. There are 15 residues in the CDR3. The V gene lost 5 bases and the J gene lost 0 bases, with 10 bases spanning the gap. Germline V CDR1 and CDR2: MNHEY, SMNVEV (reference sequence). This chain's CDR3 is CASSATVTTNEKLFF. The CDR3 coding sequence is TGTGCCAGCAGTGCGACAGTCACAACTAATGAAAAACTGTTTTTT.

The J gene is TRBJ2-2, the V gene TRBV6-1; D is ambiguous. Germline CDR1 MNHNS, CDR2 SASEGT. This CDR3 has 11 residues. Trimming shortened V by 3 bases and J by 7 bases, and 3 bases separated the two germline ends. CDR3 region: CASSEVGELFF. In nucleotides, the CDR3 is TGTGCCAGCAGTGAGGTCGGGGAGCTGTTTTTT.

This clone was recorded a few times. This rearrangement joins TRBV29-1 to TRBJ1-1; TRBD1 is a possible D gene (6 bases). Trimming pared 7 bases from V and 0 bases from J, leaving 12 bases between. CDR1 is SQVTM, CDR2 ANQGSEA, per germline. This CDR3 has 13 amino acids. The CDR3 spells CSAADSVNTEAFF. DNA of the CDR3: TGCAGCGCTGCGGACAGCGTGAACACTGAAGCTTTCTTT. Using reference TRBV29-1 and TRBJ1-1 for the parts outside the CDR3, the full variable domain is SAVISQKPSRDICQRGTSLTIQCQVDSQVTMMFWYRQQPGQSLTLIATANQGSEATYESGFVIDKFPISRPNLTFSTLTVSNMSPEDSSIYLCSAADSVNTEAFFGQGTRLTVV.

The V call is TRBV7-9, the J call TRBJ2-5; D not certain. V gave up 1 base and J gave up 2 bases, with 8 bases separating them. CDR1 is SEHNR, CDR2 FQNEAQ, per germline (reference sequence). The CDR3 contains 14 residues. For the CDR3, the DNA is TGTGCCAGCAGCTTAGTCGGCTTACAAGAGACCCAGTACTTC. Residues: CASSLVGLQETQYF.

The chain uses TRBV4-1 and TRBJ2-7; 9 bases agree with TRBD1. CDR3 length: 15 amino acids. The germline CDR1 and CDR2 sequences are MGHRA and YSYEKL. V was pared by 3 bases and J by 2 bases, with 5 bases of the junction left unmatched. For the CDR3, the DNA is TGCGCCAGCAGCCAGCCGACAGGGGGTGCCTACGAGCAGTACTTC. Translating gives CASSQPTGGAYEQYF.

For this clone: The sample contains more than one DNA sequence encoding this CDR3. V is TRBV5-1 and J is TRBJ1-1; 7 bases align to TRBD1. The CDR3 length is 13 residues. J gave up 3 bases and V 2 bases, and 1 base lay outside the gene matches. Looked up from germline, CDR1 is SGHRS and CDR2 is YFSETQ. CDR3 region: CASSLDRDTEAFF. The CDR3 nucleotides are TGCGCCAGCAGCTTAGACAGGGACACTGAAGCTTTCTTT.

This clone appeared once. The chain employs TRBV28 and TRBJ2-6; 8 nucleotides line up with TRBD1. The CDR3 is 18 residues long. The germline CDR1 and CDR2 sequences are MDHEN and SYDVKM. The J segment lost 0 bases and the V segment lost 3 bases, leaving 7 bases of the junction unmatched. The CDR3 loop reads CASSLTGALASGANVLTF. Written as DNA, the CDR3 is TGTGCCAGCAGTTTGACAGGGGCCTTGGCCTCTGGGGCCAACGTCCTGACTTTC.